This T cell receptor (beta chain) was recovered during a study of CD8 T cells in Susac syndrome. In its sample, this clonotype was seen once. The CD8+ and CD4+ T cells were negatively isolated, with the TEMRA cells enriched by FACS. An amount of RNA that ranged from roughly 0.45 to 1 ug was reverse transcribed with random hexamers. Amplification of TCR beta CDR3 by immunoSEQ multiplex PCR spanned 54 Vbeta and 13 Jbeta. TCRdb analysed the immunoSEQ multiplex PCR reads with MiXCR anew, one entry per CDR3 protein. The table has approximately 200,000 distinct CDR3 sequences, about 95% seen once; the top ten hold approximately 0.097%. The CDR3 contains 11 residues. Per germline, CDR1 KGHDR and CDR2 SFDVKD. V was clipped by 7 bases and J by 7 bases, with 6 bases between them.

The J gene is TRBJ2-2, the V gene TRBV24-1; D is unresolved. Sequencing was carried out using CD4+ T cells from PBMCs. The receptor comes from a human donor with multiple sclerosis. CDR3 DNA: TGTGCCACCAGCTTTCGCGGGGAGCTGTTTTTT. Its protein is CATSFRGELFF.